These 26 T cell receptor beta chains came from one sample sequenced in a study of blood T cell repertoires in COVID-19. Generated by immunoSEQ multiplex PCR, the TCRdb table keeps only in-frame clones and is missing some. This table has approximately 380,000 clones, more than 85% appearing once. What was sequenced was PBMCs or T cells enriched from blood (not recorded which). These receptors all come from a woman in her 40s who had been exposed to COVID-19.

The rearrangement joins TRBV19 to TRBJ2-1; D possibly corresponds to TRBD1 (6 bases). The CDR3 totals 15 residues. Germline V lookup: CDR1 LNHDA, CDR2 SQIVND (reference sequence). With 3 bases removed from V and 8 bases from J, the gap between germline ends came to 17 bases. This chain's CDR3 is CASSIKQGLGYEQFF. DNA for the CDR3: TGTGCCAGTAGTATTAAACAGGGTCTGGGTTATGAGCAGTTCTTC.

The chain is built from TRBV19 and TRBJ1-2, with TRBD1 as a possible D gene (6 bases). CDR3 size: 15 residues. Germline CDR1 reads LNHDA; CDR2 reads SQIVND (reference sequence). With 6 bases removed from V and 0 bases from J, the gap between germline ends came to 14 bases. DNA of the CDR3: TGTGCCAGTAGAAACCTACAGGGTCCTAACTATGGCTACACCTTC. Translated, it gives CASRNLQGPNYGYTF. Supplemented by reference TRBV19 and TRBJ1-2, the full variable domain reads DGGITQSPKYLFRKEGQNVTLSCEQNLNHDAMYWYRQDPGQGLRLIYYSQIVNDFQKGDIAEGYSVSREKKESFPLTVTSAQKNPTAFYLCASRNLQGPNYGYTFGSGTRLTVV.

The rearrangement joins TRBV5-1 to TRBJ2-7, with D possibly being TRBD1 (6 bases). Germline values: CDR1 SGHRS, CDR2 YFSETQ. The V end lost 0 bases, the J end lost 3 bases, and 13 bases lay between the germline ends. CDR3 length: 15 residues. The CDR3 reads CASSLAGQLSYEQYF. The CDR3 coding sequence is TGCGCCAGCAGCTTGGCCGGACAGTTAAGCTACGAGCAGTACTTC. Drawing the rest from reference TRBV5-1 and TRBJ2-7, the complete variable domain is KAGVTQTPRYLIKTRGQQVTLSCSPISGHRSVSWYQQTPGQGLQFLFEYFSETQRNKGNFPGRFSGRQFSNSRSEMNVSTLELGDSALYLCASSLAGQLSYEQYFGPGTRLTVT.

The CDR3 region has the DNA TGTGCCAGTAGTATACAGCGGGGGCCCCAGCATTTT. Its protein product is CASSIQRGPQHF. The rearrangement links TRBV19 to TRBJ1-5; the D is unclear. This CDR3 has 12 residues. V gave up 2 bases and J gave up 9 bases, with 8 bases separating them. Germline loops: CDR1 LNHDA, CDR2 SQIVND (reference sequence). The full variable domain, completed using reference TRBV19 and TRBJ1-5, is DGGITQSPKYLFRKEGQNVTLSCEQNLNHDAMYWYRQDPGQGLRLIYYSQIVNDFQKGDIAEGYSVSREKKESFPLTVTSAQKNPTAFYLCASSIQRGPQHFGDGTRLSIL.

This sequence joins TRBV14 and TRBJ2-5; TRBD1 matches 9 bases. The CDR3 covers 15 residues. The germline gives CDR1 SGHDN, CDR2 FVKESK. V trimming: 0 bases; J trimming: 6 bases; junction bases outside the gene matches: 5. CDR3 sequence reads: CASSQDWGQGKTQYF. Here the CDR3 DNA reads TGTGCCAGCAGCCAAGATTGGGGACAGGGAAAGACCCAGTACTTC.

The CDR3 DNA reads TGTGCCAGCAGCTTACGCGACAGCTATGGCTACACCTTC. This codes for CASSLRDSYGYTF. The chain carries TRBV11-2 and TRBJ1-2; TRBD1 might be the D (5 bases). Per germline, CDR1 SGHAT and CDR2 FQNNGV. Trimming stripped 2 bases from V and 4 bases from J, with 8 bases between. The CDR3 runs 13 residues.

The chain uses TRBV6-5 and TRBJ2-1; 7 positions match TRBD2. CDR3 length: 14 amino acids. The V gene end was trimmed by 8 bases and the J gene end by 7 bases; junction bases not matched to a gene: 11. Germline V gene lookup returns CDR1 MNHEY and CDR2 SVGAGI. CDR3 DNA: TGTGCCAGCTACCGGGCGGGAGCGAAGAATGAGCAGTTCTTC. This sequence encodes CASYRAGAKNEQFF.

This chain links TRBV24-1 with TRBJ2-7, with TRBD2 matching over 9 bases. In germline, CDR1 is KGHDR, CDR2 SFDVKD. The J segment lost 3 bases and the V segment lost 3 bases, leaving 8 bases of the junction unmatched. The CDR3 contains 16 residues. The chain's CDR3 is CATSDQGSGRIYEQYF. The CDR3 DNA follows: TGTGCCACCAGTGATCAGGGTAGCGGGAGAATCTACGAGCAGTACTTC.

This chain joins TRBV10-3 and TRBJ1-5, with D uncertain. V was shortened by 8 bases and J by 0 bases, with 11 bases between the two germline ends. Germline V gene data show CDR1 as ENHRY and CDR2 as SYGVKD. The CDR3 sequence is 14 residues long. CDR3 amino acids: CAIGGIYSNQPQHF. The CDR3 region has the DNA TGTGCCATCGGAGGAATTTATAGCAATCAGCCCCAGCATTTT.

The chain uses TRBV12-3 or TRBV12-4 and TRBJ2-7; possibly TRBD2 for D (6 bases). V shed 8 bases and J shed 0 bases, with 11 bases lying between them. CDR3 length equals 13 residues. The CDR3 sequence is CASESGSSYEQYF. CDR3 DNA sequence: TGTGCCAGCGAGTCCGGGAGCTCCTACGAGCAGTACTTC.

This clone has only one observation. The chain links TRBV5-4 to TRBJ2-7; D not certain. This CDR3 region has 14 residues. Germline V lookup: CDR1 SGHNT, CDR2 YYREEE (reference sequence). The V gene lost 1 base and the J gene lost 1 base, with 9 bases spanning the gap. CDR3: CASSLLPSSYEQYF. The CDR3 bases are TGTGCCAGCAGCTTGTTACCCAGTTCCTACGAGCAGTACTTC.

This chain links TRBV12-2 with TRBJ1-6; whether TRBD1, the table's D call, matches the DNA was not checked. TRBV12-2 is termed a pseudogene. CDR3 size: 16 residues. In DNA form, the CDR3 reads TGTGCAAGTCGCTTACCGCCCCAGGGGGGTAATTCACCCCTCCACTTT. The encoded protein is CASRLPPQGGNSPLHF.

The sample holds a few counts of this clone. The J gene is TRBJ2-7, the V gene TRBV5-5, with 10 bases that match TRBD2. V trimming: 0 bases; J trimming: 7 bases; junction bases outside the gene matches: 10. The CDR3 loop spans 16 amino acids. Germline CDR1 reads SGHKS; CDR2 reads YYEKEE (reference sequence). This chain's CDR3 is CASSLVGLAGVREQYF. CDR3 nucleotides: TGTGCCAGCAGCTTGGTCGGGCTAGCGGGAGTAAGGGAGCAGTACTTC.

The chain couples TRBV2 to TRBJ1-1; D gene unclear. The CDR3 totals 13 residues. Trimming stripped 10 bases from V and 1 base from J, with 13 bases between. The germline CDR1 and CDR2 sequences are SNHLY and FYNNEI. CDR3 protein: CANTEGPNTEAFF. CDR3 DNA: TGTGCCAACACAGAAGGCCCGAACACTGAAGCTTTCTTT.

Turning to this clone: One junction end disagrees with the germline gene, perhaps due to a read error. In DNA form, the CDR3 reads TGTGCCAGCAGTTCGACACAGGGCAACCAGCCCCAGCATTTT. Amino acids: CASSSTQGNQPQHF. The genes are TRBV6-5 and TRBJ1-5; D possibly corresponds to TRBD1 (6 bases). The CDR3 runs 14 residues. From germline, CDR1 is MNHEY and CDR2 SVGAGI.

This clone was seen a single time. The rearrangement joins TRBV5-1 to TRBJ2-3; 8 bases align to TRBD2. CDR1 and CDR2 (germline): SGHRS, YFSETQ. CDR3 length: 15 amino acids. The junction had 9 bases not matched to a gene; V was cut back by 4 bases and J by 5 bases. CDR3 residues: CASSLRGTSIDTQYF. The DNA of the CDR3 is TGCGCCAGCAGCCTCCGAGGGACTAGTATAGATACGCAGTATTTT.

The chain uses TRBV25-1 and TRBJ1-4, with a possible D match to TRBD1 (5 bases). This CDR3 is 14 amino acids long. Trimming took 0 bases from V and 5 from J, leaving 7 bases between them. The V gene's germline CDR1 is MGHDK and CDR2 SYGVNS. The DNA for the CDR3 is TGTGCCAGCAGTGAATATAGGGGAAATGAAAAACTGTTTTTT. Translated, it gives CASSEYRGNEKLFF.

This clone appeared once. V usage is TRBV3-1 (or the pseudogene TRBV3-2) and J usage is TRBJ1-1; a possible D gene is TRBD1 (6 bases). V lost 1 base and J 10 bases, leaving 10 bases between the germline ends. Germline lookup yields CDR1 LGHDT and CDR2 YNNKEL (reference sequence). The CDR3 spans 12 residues. This chain's CDR3 is CASSQGGLGAFF. CDR3 in DNA: TGTGCCAGCAGCCAAGGGGGGCTGGGAGCTTTCTTT.

The CDR3 sequence is CASSESGAGLSHTEAFF. CDR3 nucleotides: TGCGCCAGCAGTGAGTCGGGAGCAGGATTGTCCCACACTGAAGCTTTCTTT. V and J are TRBV10-1 and TRBJ1-1; D is undetermined. This CDR3 is 17 amino acids long. Per germline, CDR1 WNHNN and CDR2 SYGVQD (reference sequence). The V and J ends lost 0 bases and 3 bases respectively, with 17 bases between them.

The V and J genes are TRBV11-2 and TRBJ2-7, with 15 bases identical to TRBD2. The CDR3 spans 17 residues. Germline CDR1 reads SGHAT; CDR2 reads FQNNGV. With V trimmed by 5 bases and J by 1 base, 6 bases remained unmatched. CDR3 DNA sequence: TGTGCCAGCAGCACGTCGGGACTAGCGGGGGGTTCCTACGAGCAGTACTTC. Residues: CASSTSGLAGGSYEQYF.

This chain joins TRBV10-3 and TRBJ1-1; D unresolved. CDR1 and CDR2 from the germline V gene are ENHRY and SYGVKD. The V end was cut by 7 bases, the J end by 2 bases, with 11 bases between. The CDR3 sequence is 13 residues long. CDR3 loop: CAITDLHNTEAFF. DNA for the CDR3: TGTGCCATCACCGACTTACATAACACTGAAGCTTTCTTT.

The genes are TRBV18 and TRBJ2-6; D might be TRBD1 (6 bases). The germline V gene has CDR1 KGHSH and CDR2 LQKENI. The CDR3 has 14 amino acids. V was pared by 5 bases and J by 2 bases, with 7 bases between. In DNA, the CDR3 is TGTGCCAGCTCAAGGACAGCTGGGGCCAACGTCCTGACTTTC. Its protein product is CASSRTAGANVLTF. The full variable domain, in which reference TRBV18 and TRBJ2-6 provide the parts outside the CDR3, is NAGVMQNPRHLVRRRGQEARLRCSPMKGHSHVYWYRQLPEEGLKFMVYLQKENIIDESGMPKERFSAEFPKEGPSILRIQQVVRGDSAAYFCASSRTAGANVLTFGAGSRLTVL.

The table lists this clone with a count of one. CDR3 coding DNA: TGTGCCAGCAGCTTATCGGGACAGACATATGAAAAACTGTTTTTT. It specifies CASSLSGQTYEKLFF. The chain recombines TRBV11-2 with TRBJ1-4, with 7 bases fitting TRBD1. CDR3 length equals 15 residues. Germline CDR1 reads SGHAT; CDR2 reads FQNNGV. J lost 6 bases, V lost 2 bases, and 6 bases had no gene match.

This clone was found a few times. The chain is built from TRBV6-5 and TRBJ2-2, with unresolved D. Germline CDR1 and CDR2: MNHEY and SVGAGI. Between the trimmed V and J ends, which lost 6 bases and 6 bases, there was a span of 11 bases. The CDR3 runs to 13 residues. The CDR3 DNA sequence: TGTGCCAGCAGGAAACAGAGTTCCGGGGAGCTGTTTTTT. Amino acid sequence: CASRKQSSGELFF.

This chain links TRBV11-1 with TRBJ2-7, with a tentative D call TRBD2 (6 bases). The CDR3 consists of 13 residues. V lost 3 bases and J 7 bases, leaving 13 bases between the germline ends. Per germline, CDR1 SGHAT and CDR2 FQDESV (reference sequence). CDR3 sequence: CASSLGLHREQYF. For the CDR3, the DNA is TGTGCCAGCAGCTTGGGACTCCACAGGGAGCAGTACTTC.

V is TRBV10-3 and J is TRBJ2-1; 9 bases line up with TRBD2. Germline lookup yields CDR1 ENHRY and CDR2 SYGVKD. V shed 9 bases, J shed 2 bases, and the junction held 17 bases outside the gene matches. The CDR3 runs to 18 residues. CDR3 sequence reads: CAIRGLLGVAGAYNEQFF. The CDR3 DNA reads TGTGCCATACGGGGCCTTCTCGGGGTAGCGGGGGCCTACAATGAGCAGTTCTTC.